This section outlines one T cell receptor beta chain sequence together with its context. Its matching antigen is unknown. One entry per CDR3 protein results from TCRdb running MiXCR on the RT-PCR reads. The table includes roughly 570,000 distinct CDR3 sequences, 11% to 15% detected once. This sample is drawn from a study of response to subunit inactivated influenza vaccine. Study-level points and caveats: Only a handful of new T cells, the authors suggested, are recruited with each seasonal influenza vaccination.

CDR3 length: 15 amino acids. Germline V gene lookup returns CDR1 SGHTA and CDR2 FQGNSA. Losses at the gene ends were 0 bases for V and 7 bases for J; bases not matched to a gene: 6. The clonotype comes from a man in his fifties who received an inactivated influenza vaccine. This chain connects TRBV7-2 to TRBJ2-5; 9 bases line up with TRBD1. The source material was PBMCs from blood, sampled 12 days after vaccination. CDR3 bases: TGTGCCAGCAGCTTAGCCGGGACAGGGTATGGGACCCAGTACTTC. Translating it yields CASSLAGTGYGTQYF.